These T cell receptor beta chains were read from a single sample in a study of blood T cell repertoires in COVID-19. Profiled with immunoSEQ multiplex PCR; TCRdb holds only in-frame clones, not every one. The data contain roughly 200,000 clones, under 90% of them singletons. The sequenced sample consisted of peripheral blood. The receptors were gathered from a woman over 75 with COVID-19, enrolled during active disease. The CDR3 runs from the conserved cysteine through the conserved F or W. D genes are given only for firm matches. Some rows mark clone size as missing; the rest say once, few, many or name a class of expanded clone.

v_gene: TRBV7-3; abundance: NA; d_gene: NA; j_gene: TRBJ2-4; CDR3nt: TGTGCCAGCAGCTTAAATTCCCGGTTATTAGCCAAAAACATTCAGTACTTC; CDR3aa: CASSLNSRLLAKNIQYF
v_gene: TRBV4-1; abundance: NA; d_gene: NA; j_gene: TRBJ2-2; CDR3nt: TGCGCCACCTCGACAGGTGAAAACACCGGGGAGCTGTTTTTT; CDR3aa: CATSTGENTGELFF
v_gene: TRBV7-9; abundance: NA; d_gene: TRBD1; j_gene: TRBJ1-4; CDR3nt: TGTGCCAGCAGCTCGGGACAGCAAAATGAAAAACTGTTTTTT; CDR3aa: CASSSGQQNEKLFF
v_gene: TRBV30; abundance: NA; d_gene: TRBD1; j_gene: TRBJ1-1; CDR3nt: TGTGCCTGGACTGACAGGGTGAACACTGAAGCTTTCTTT; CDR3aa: CAWTDRVNTEAFF
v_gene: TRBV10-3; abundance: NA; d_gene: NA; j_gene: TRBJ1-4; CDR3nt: TGTGCCATCAGCAGGGAAACTAATGAAAAACTGTTTTTT; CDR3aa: CAISRETNEKLFF
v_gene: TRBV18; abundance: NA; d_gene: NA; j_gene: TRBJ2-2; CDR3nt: TGTGCCAGCTCACCACCTAGCTTGAACACCGGGGAGCTGTTTTTT; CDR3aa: CASSPPSLNTGELFF
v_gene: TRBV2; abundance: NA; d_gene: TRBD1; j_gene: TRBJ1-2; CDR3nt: TGTGCCAGCAGCAGGGACAGCCCTAACTATGGCTACACCTTC; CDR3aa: CASSRDSPNYGYTF
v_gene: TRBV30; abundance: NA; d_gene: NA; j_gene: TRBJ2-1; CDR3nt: TGTGCCTGGAGCGGGGAGCCCCAGCAGTTCTTC; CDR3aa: CAWSGEPQQFF
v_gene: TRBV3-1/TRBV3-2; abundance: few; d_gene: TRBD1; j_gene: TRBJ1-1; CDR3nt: TGTGCCACCTCCGGGACAGGGGTAACTGAAGCTTTCTTT; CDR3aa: CATSGTGVTEAFF
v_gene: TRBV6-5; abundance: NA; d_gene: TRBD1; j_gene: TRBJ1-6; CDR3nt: TGTGCCAGCAGTCCCTCGGGACAGGGGAGACCCCTCCACTTT; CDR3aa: CASSPSGQGRPLHF
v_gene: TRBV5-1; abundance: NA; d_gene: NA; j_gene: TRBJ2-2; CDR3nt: TGCGCCAGCACCTTCTCAGGGGCTTACGACACCGGGGAGCTGTTTTTT; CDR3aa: CASTFSGAYDTGELFF
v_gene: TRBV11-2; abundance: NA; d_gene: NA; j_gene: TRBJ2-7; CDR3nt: TGTGCCAGCAGCATCGGACTCTACGAGCAGTACTTC; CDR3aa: CASSIGLYEQYF
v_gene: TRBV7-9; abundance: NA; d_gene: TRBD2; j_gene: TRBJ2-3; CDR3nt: TGTGCCAGCTACCCGGGGGGGATTCGGGACACAGATACGCAGTATTTT; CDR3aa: CASYPGGIRDTDTQYF
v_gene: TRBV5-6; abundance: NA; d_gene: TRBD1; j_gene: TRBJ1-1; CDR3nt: TGTGCCAGCGCCATCAGGGGGCTCGTAAACACTGAAGCTTTCTTT; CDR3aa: CASAIRGLVNTEAFF
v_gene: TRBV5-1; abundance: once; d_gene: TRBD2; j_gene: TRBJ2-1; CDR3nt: TGCGCCAGCAGCTTGGGGGGACTAGCTACCCACAATGAGCAGTTCTTC; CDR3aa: CASSLGGLATHNEQFF
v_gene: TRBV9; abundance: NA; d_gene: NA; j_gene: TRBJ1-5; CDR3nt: TGTGCCAGCAGCGTCGGAGGGGATAGCAATCAGCCCCAGCATTTT; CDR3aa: CASSVGGDSNQPQHF
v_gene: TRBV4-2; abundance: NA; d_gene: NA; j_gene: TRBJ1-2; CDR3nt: TGTGCCAGCAGCCTAATCCCGACGGGTCATTTTAACTATGGCTACACCTTC; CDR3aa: CASSLIPTGHFNYGYTF
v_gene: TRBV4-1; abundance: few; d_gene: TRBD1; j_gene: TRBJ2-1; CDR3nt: TGCGCCAGCAGCCCGCTGGACAGGGGGCTCAATGAGCAGTTCTTC; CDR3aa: CASSPLDRGLNEQFF
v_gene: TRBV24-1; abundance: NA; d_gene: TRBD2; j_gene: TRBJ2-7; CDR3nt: TGTGCCACCAGTAGGCGGGAGTCCCACGAGCAGTACTTC; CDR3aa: CATSRRESHEQYF
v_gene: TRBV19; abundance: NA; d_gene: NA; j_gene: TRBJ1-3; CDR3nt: TGTGCCACCAGGGGATTCTCTGGAAACACCATATATTTT; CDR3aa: CATRGFSGNTIYF
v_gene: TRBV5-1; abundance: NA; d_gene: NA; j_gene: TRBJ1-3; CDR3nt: TGCGCCAGCAGCTTGGCCGGGTTCTCCTCTGGAAACACCATATATTTT; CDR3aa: CASSLAGFSSGNTIYF
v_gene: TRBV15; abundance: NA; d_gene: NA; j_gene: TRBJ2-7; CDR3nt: TGTGCCACCAGCATCCCCGGGGTCGTTTACGAGCAGTACTTC; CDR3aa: CATSIPGVVYEQYF
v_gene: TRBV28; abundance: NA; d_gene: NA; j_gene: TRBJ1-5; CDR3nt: TGTGCCAGCAGCTTTGGGGGGTGGGGGCAGCCCCAGCATTTT; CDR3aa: CASSFGGWGQPQHF
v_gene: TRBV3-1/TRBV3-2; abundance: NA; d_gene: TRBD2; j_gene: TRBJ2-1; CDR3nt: TGTGCCAGCAGCCTAGGACTAGCATGGAATGAGCAGTTCTTC; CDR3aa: CASSLGLAWNEQFF
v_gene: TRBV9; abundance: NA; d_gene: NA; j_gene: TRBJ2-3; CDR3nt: TGTGCCAGCAGCGCCCGGGACTTAGCGTGGGATACGCAGTATTTT; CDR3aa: CASSARDLAWDTQYF
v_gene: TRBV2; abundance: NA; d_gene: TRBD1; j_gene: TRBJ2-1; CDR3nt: TGTGCCAGCAGTGAGGGGACAGGGTTTAGCTCCTACAATGAGCAGTTCTTC; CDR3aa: CASSEGTGFSSYNEQFF
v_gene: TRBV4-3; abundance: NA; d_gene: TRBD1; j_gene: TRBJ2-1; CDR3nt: TGCGCCAGCAGCCGAGGGGGACAGGGCGACAATGAGCAGTTCTTC; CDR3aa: CASSRGGQGDNEQFF